This is a list of T cell receptor beta chains from one sample in a study of beta chain features in type 1 diabetes. TCRdb's table, derived via immunoSEQ multiplex PCR, lists solely in-frame clones and lacks some. The data contain under 800,000 clones, around a sixth of them singletons. The sequencing sample was made of naive CD4+ T cells from blood. The receptors come from a man aged 18 to 30 in good health. CDR3s include the opening cysteine and the closing phenylalanine or tryptophan. The order of the fields is D gene, J gene, V gene, clone size, CDR3 DNA, CDR3 protein. The D gene is left open where the match is weak. Size tells how often a clone was seen (once, few, many) or the class of an expanded clone, and some rows leave it out.

d_call: -
j_call: TRBJ1-1
v_call: TRBV10-3
clone_size: few
cdr3_nt: TGTGCCATCAGTGAGTCGGGGAACACTGAAGCTTTCTTT
cdr3_aa: CAISESGNTEAFF

d_call: -
j_call: TRBJ1-1
v_call: TRBV7-7
clone_size: -
cdr3_nt: TGTGTTCTGGAGCAGCAATCCACTGAAGCTTTCTTT
cdr3_aa: CVLEQQSTEAFF

d_call: -
j_call: TRBJ2-5
v_call: TRBV25-1
clone_size: -
cdr3_nt: TGTGCCAGCAGTGAATTGGGCAGCTCCTCGGGTCAAGAGACCCAGTACTTC
cdr3_aa: CASSELGSSSGQETQYF

d_call: -
j_call: TRBJ2-7
v_call: TRBV7-9
clone_size: -
cdr3_nt: TGTGCCAGCAGCTCCGAGGGAGGGGGTTACGAGCAGTACTTC
cdr3_aa: CASSSEGGGYEQYF

d_call: TRBD2
j_call: TRBJ2-3
v_call: TRBV4-1
clone_size: few
cdr3_nt: TGCGCCAGCAGCCAAAGTGGAGCGGGAGCAGATACGCAGTATTTT
cdr3_aa: CASSQSGAGADTQYF

d_call: -
j_call: TRBJ2-1
v_call: TRBV7-2
clone_size: -
cdr3_nt: TGTGCCAGCAGTAGGACTTATGAGCAGTTCTTC
cdr3_aa: CASSRTYEQFF

d_call: -
j_call: TRBJ2-1
v_call: TRBV5-4
clone_size: -
cdr3_nt: TGTGCCAGCAGCATCCCAGGAGCGGGACACTACAATGAGCAGTTCTTC
cdr3_aa: CASSIPGAGHYNEQFF

d_call: -
j_call: TRBJ2-7
v_call: TRBV2
clone_size: -
cdr3_nt: TGTGCCAGCAGTAAGCCCTACGAGCAGTACTTC
cdr3_aa: CASSKPYEQYF

d_call: TRBD2
j_call: TRBJ2-1
v_call: TRBV5-1
clone_size: -
cdr3_nt: TGCGCCAGCAGCCTCCCTGGGCGGGAGGGCCTTAATGAGCAGTTCTTC
cdr3_aa: CASSLPGREGLNEQFF

d_call: TRBD2
j_call: TRBJ2-2
v_call: TRBV4-3
clone_size: few
cdr3_nt: TGCGCCAGCAGCCAAGGATACTTGGAAGCGGGGGGAGAGACCGGGGAGCTGTTTTTT
cdr3_aa: CASSQGYLEAGGETGELFF

d_call: -
j_call: TRBJ2-2
v_call: TRBV5-1
clone_size: few
cdr3_nt: TGCGCCAGCACAGAAATATTAAACACCGGGGAGCTGTTTTTT
cdr3_aa: CASTEILNTGELFF

d_call: -
j_call: TRBJ1-1
v_call: TRBV14
clone_size: -
cdr3_nt: TGTGCCAGCAGCTTCAACCAGGGGAATGAAGCTTTCTTT
cdr3_aa: CASSFNQGNEAFF

d_call: TRBD2
j_call: TRBJ2-5
v_call: TRBV5-1
clone_size: -
cdr3_nt: TGCGCCAGCAGCATCGCGGGGGAAGAGACCCAGTACTTC
cdr3_aa: CASSIAGEETQYF

d_call: TRBD1
j_call: TRBJ1-2
v_call: TRBV29-1
clone_size: few
cdr3_nt: TGCAGCGTTCCTGGTAGGGACAGGGGATACTATGGCTACACCTTC
cdr3_aa: CSVPGRDRGYYGYTF

d_call: -
j_call: TRBJ1-1
v_call: TRBV7-2
clone_size: -
cdr3_nt: TGTGCCAGCAGCTTGGACACGCTTGAAGCTTTCTTT
cdr3_aa: CASSLDTLEAFF

d_call: -
j_call: TRBJ2-6
v_call: TRBV5-8
clone_size: few
cdr3_nt: TGTGCCAGCAGCTTCCTTAACGTCCTGACTTTC
cdr3_aa: CASSFLNVLTF

d_call: TRBD1
j_call: TRBJ2-7
v_call: TRBV18
clone_size: few
cdr3_nt: TGTGCCAGCTCACCACCGAGACAGGGGGCCGACGAGCAGTACTTC
cdr3_aa: CASSPPRQGADEQYF

d_call: -
j_call: TRBJ2-2
v_call: TRBV7-9
clone_size: -
cdr3_nt: TGTGCCAGCCACTACGGAATCGGGGAGCTGTTTTTT
cdr3_aa: CASHYGIGELFF

d_call: TRBD2
j_call: TRBJ2-3
v_call: TRBV7-2
clone_size: few
cdr3_nt: TGTGCCAGCAGCTTAGTTGGGACTAGCGTGGATACGCAGTATTTT
cdr3_aa: CASSLVGTSVDTQYF

d_call: -
j_call: TRBJ2-5
v_call: TRBV9
clone_size: few
cdr3_nt: TGTGCCAGCAGCGTAGGTGGGGCTATGAGGGAGACCCAGTACTTC
cdr3_aa: CASSVGGAMRETQYF

d_call: -
j_call: TRBJ1-5
v_call: TRBV7-2
clone_size: -
cdr3_nt: TGTGCCAGCAGCTTAGGAGGGAATAGCAATCAGCCCCAGCATTTT
cdr3_aa: CASSLGGNSNQPQHF

d_call: -
j_call: TRBJ2-5
v_call: TRBV5-4
clone_size: -
cdr3_nt: TGTGCCAGCAGCTTAGGTCGTCAAGAGACCCAGTACTTC
cdr3_aa: CASSLGRQETQYF

d_call: -
j_call: TRBJ2-2
v_call: TRBV19
clone_size: few
cdr3_nt: TGTGCCAGTAGTATGTTGGGGGTATCCGGGGAGCTGTTTTTT
cdr3_aa: CASSMLGVSGELFF

d_call: -
j_call: TRBJ2-7
v_call: TRBV19
clone_size: few
cdr3_nt: TGTGCCAGTAGTAGCGGCAGGGAGCAGTACTTC
cdr3_aa: CASSSGREQYF

d_call: TRBD2
j_call: TRBJ2-1
v_call: TRBV18
clone_size: few
cdr3_nt: TGTGCCAGCTCACCAGCACCCGGGACTAGCGGATACAATGAGCAGTTCTTC
cdr3_aa: CASSPAPGTSGYNEQFF

d_call: -
j_call: TRBJ1-1
v_call: TRBV6-6
clone_size: -
cdr3_nt: TGTGCCAGCAGTACCGGCGGGAACACTGAAGCTTTCTTT
cdr3_aa: CASSTGGNTEAFF

d_call: TRBD2
j_call: TRBJ2-3
v_call: TRBV10-3
clone_size: -
cdr3_nt: TGTGCCATCAGGGGACAAGCGGGGGGGAGCACAGATACGCAGTATTTT
cdr3_aa: CAIRGQAGGSTDTQYF

d_call: -
j_call: TRBJ1-2
v_call: TRBV12-5
clone_size: few
cdr3_nt: TGTGCTAGTGGTCGCGAACTGGGACCCTATGGCTACACCTTC
cdr3_aa: CASGRELGPYGYTF

d_call: TRBD1
j_call: TRBJ2-7
v_call: TRBV15
clone_size: -
cdr3_nt: TGTGCCACCACCCAGGACAGGGGCTACGAGCAGTACTTC
cdr3_aa: CATTQDRGYEQYF

d_call: -
j_call: TRBJ2-2
v_call: TRBV30
clone_size: few
cdr3_nt: TGTGCCTGGAGTTGGGGATCGGGGGAGCTGTTTTTT
cdr3_aa: CAWSWGSGELFF

d_call: TRBD1
j_call: TRBJ2-2
v_call: TRBV2
clone_size: -
cdr3_nt: TGTGCCAGCAGCCGGGACAGTAGCACCGGGGAGCTGTTTTTT
cdr3_aa: CASSRDSSTGELFF